This entry describes one TCR beta chain. Germline lookup yields CDR1 SGHTA and CDR2 FQGTGA. The CDR3 loop spans 18 amino acids. Trimming removed 4 bases at V and 2 bases at J, with 18 bases between. The source of the sample is a study of shared clonotypes between healthy human individuals. Measured with immunoSEQ multiplex PCR; TCRdb has only the in-frame clones, and not every one. The sample lists 2,500,000 or so clones, 90% to 95% seen once, with 0.36% in the top ten. The specimen was naive CD4+ T cells from PBMCs. The subset: CD45RA+ positively selected. This receptor was identified in a man younger than 30 in good health. Some clones in this sample may be carry-over from other donors' samples. This chain uses TRBV7-3 with TRBJ2-6, with D possibly matching TRBD2 (7 bases). The CDR3 is CASSSPRGGLAGANVLTF. The CDR3 DNA follows: TGTGCCAGCAGCTCCCCGAGGGGGGGCCTCGCTGGGGCCAACGTCCTGACTTTC.